The 20 T cell receptor beta chains presented below share a single source sample, sequenced in a study of Ad26.COV2.S vaccination and SARS-CoV-2 variants. Treatment of the sample: approximately 18 received Ad26.COV2.S at low or high dose, single or two shots; 5 received placebo; per-sample allocation not given. The study sampled participants on day 63 after the first vaccine or placebo injection. TCRdb's table, derived via immunoSEQ multiplex PCR, lists solely in-frame clones and lacks some. This table holds 350,000 to 450,000 clones, about 80% found once. The source material was peripheral blood, sampled in a trial of Ad26.COV2.S vaccine versus placebo. The receptors come from a person between 18 and 65 years old who received the Ad26.COV2.S COVID-19 vaccine or a placebo.

The count of this clone is one. This chain connects TRBV6-6 to TRBJ2-7, with 11 nucleotides matching TRBD2. This CDR3 is built from 16 residues. Germline V gene data show CDR1 as MNHNY and CDR2 as SVGAGI (reference sequence). Germline trimming cut 6 bases from V and 0 bases from J; bases unmatched to any gene: 7. The DNA for the CDR3 is TGTGCCAGCAGCCTACTAGCGGGAGCCCTCTCCTACGAGCAGTACTTC. Translation gives CASSLLAGALSYEQYF.

CDR3 nucleotide sequence: TGCGCCAGCAGCCAAGATAATTTCAATTCTGGAAACACCATATATTTT. Amino acid sequence: CASSQDNFNSGNTIYF. The chain recombines TRBV4-3 with TRBJ1-3; D not certain. Germline V lookup: CDR1 LGHNA, CDR2 YSLEER. V was clipped by 0 bases and J by 1 base, with 10 bases between them. This CDR3 is 16 amino acids long.

This chain links TRBV5-1 with TRBJ1-4, with a weak D call TRBD1 (5 bases). Trimming cost V 4 bases and J 7 bases, with 14 bases left between them. The CDR3 is 14 residues long. Germline lookup yields CDR1 SGHRS and CDR2 YFSETQ. CDR3 amino acids: CASSPLGTSEKLFF. DNA for the CDR3: TGCGCCAGCAGCCCTTTGGGGACCAGTGAAAAACTGTTTTTT.

The chain has TRBV19 and TRBJ1-2, with a tentative D call TRBD1 (6 bases). The CDR3 extends over 15 amino acids. The V end lost 7 bases, the J end lost 3 bases, and 18 bases lay between the germline ends. The germline CDR1 and CDR2 sequences are LNHDA and SQIVND (reference sequence). The CDR3 DNA reads as TGTGCCAGTACCAGAACCACAGGGTATGACTATGGCTACACCTTC. It translates to CASTRTTGYDYGYTF.

The chain uses TRBV14 and TRBJ1-2; D perhaps matches TRBD1 (5 bases). Germline-derived CDR1 and CDR2 are SGHDN and FVKESK. The V end lost 1 base, the J end lost 8 bases, and 23 bases lay between the germline ends. This CDR3 region has 17 residues. The CDR3 protein is CASSQGLGRRISNGYTF. DNA of the CDR3: TGTGCCAGCAGCCAAGGGTTGGGACGCCGGATTTCCAACGGCTACACCTTC.

The V and J genes are TRBV5-6 and TRBJ2-2, with D perhaps matching TRBD2 (6 bases). Trimming removed 3 bases from V and 5 bases from J, with 11 bases in between. Germline V gene lookup returns CDR1 SGHDT and CDR2 YYEEEE. This CDR3 has 14 amino acids. The CDR3: CASSWGLITGELFF. The DNA of the CDR3 is TGTGCCAGCAGCTGGGGACTGATTACCGGGGAGCTGTTTTTT.

The chain recombines TRBV5-1 with TRBJ2-2, with a weak D call TRBD1 (7 bases). The CDR3 loop spans 16 amino acids. Trimming took 1 base from V and 4 from J, leaving 14 bases between them. Germline loops: CDR1 SGHRS, CDR2 YFSETQ. CDR3: CASSLSRQGGTGELFF. The CDR3 DNA is TGCGCCAGCAGCTTGAGCCGGCAGGGGGGCACCGGGGAGCTGTTTTTT.

This rearrangement joins TRBV7-9 to TRBJ1-6; weak D call: TRBD1 (5 bases). CDR1 is SEHNR and CDR2 is FQNEAQ in the germline V gene (reference sequence). CDR3 length equals 14 residues. Trimming cost V 1 base and J 7 bases, with 8 bases left between them. The CDR3 sequence is CASSLEGYNSPLHF. The CDR3 DNA is TGTGCCAGCAGCTTAGAGGGGTACAATTCACCCCTCCACTTT.

The chain joins TRBV5-4 to TRBJ1-2, with no clear D. The V end lost 2 bases, the J end lost 4 bases, and 12 bases lay between the germline ends. The CDR3 sequence is 14 residues long. The germline V gene encodes CDR1 SGHNT and CDR2 YYREEE (reference sequence). For the CDR3, the DNA is TGTGCCAGCAGCTTTAGCGAGAGAGGCTATGGCTACACCTTC. Translated: CASSFSERGYGYTF.

This sequence joins TRBV5-1 and TRBJ1-2; D not certain. CDR3 length equals 14 residues. Germline V lookup: CDR1 SGHRS, CDR2 YFSETQ. V was clipped by 1 base and J by 4 bases, with 11 bases between them. The CDR3 is CASSLIPGTYGYTF. CDR3 DNA sequence: TGCGCCAGCAGCTTGATTCCAGGAACCTATGGCTACACCTTC.

V gene TRBV7-8 combines with J gene TRBJ2-7; D is possibly TRBD1 (6 bases). The germline gives CDR1 SGHVS, CDR2 FQNEAQ. The CDR3 is 13 amino acids. V lost 4 bases and J lost 0, with 7 bases in between. As DNA, the CDR3 is TGTGCCAGCAGCTGGGACACCTCCTACGAGCAGTACTTC. Its translation is CASSWDTSYEQYF.

V gene TRBV6-6 combines with J gene TRBJ1-5, with a possible D match to TRBD1 (5 bases). This CDR3 spans 16 amino acids. The V end lost 5 bases, the J end lost 3 bases, and 17 bases lay between the germline ends. Germline values: CDR1 MNHNY, CDR2 SVGAGI (reference sequence). CDR3 sequence: CASSNPGGGPNQPQHF. DNA of the CDR3: TGTGCCAGCAGTAATCCGGGGGGAGGGCCCAATCAGCCCCAGCATTTT.

The genes are TRBV4-1 and TRBJ1-5; D call uncertain. The CDR3 is 14 amino acids. From germline, CDR1 is MGHRA and CDR2 YSYEKL. V gave up 3 bases and J gave up 0 bases, with 6 bases separating them. CDR3 sequence reads: CASSQGYSNQPQHF. The CDR3 DNA follows: TGCGCCAGCAGCCAGGGCTATAGCAATCAGCCCCAGCATTTT.

The V call is TRBV19, the J call TRBJ1-1, with D hard to call. V shed 7 bases and J shed 1 base, with 13 bases lying between them. In germline, CDR1 is LNHDA, CDR2 SQIVND (reference sequence). The CDR3 has 14 residues. CDR3 amino acids: CASISRNKNTEAFF. The DNA for the CDR3 is TGTGCCAGTATATCCCGCAACAAGAACACTGAAGCTTTCTTT.

The chain joins TRBV5-4 to TRBJ1-1, with a possible D match to TRBD1 (5 bases). Germline lookup yields CDR1 SGHNT and CDR2 YYREEE (reference sequence). V was cut by 4 bases and J by 2 bases, with 18 bases left in between. The CDR3 covers 16 residues. CDR3 bases: TGTGCCAGCAGCCTGGGGGTCGGCTGGGGAAACACTGAAGCTTTCTTT. Translated, it gives CASSLGVGWGNTEAFF.

The chain uses TRBV4-3 and TRBJ2-7, with a possible D match to TRBD2 (5 bases). Trimming cost V 0 bases and J 3 bases, with 9 bases left between them. CDR3 length: 14 residues. CDR1 LGHNA and CDR2 YSLEER come from the germline V gene. The CDR3 bases are TGCGCCAGCAGCCAAGATCGGGGTCACTACGAGCAGTACTTC. The encoded protein is CASSQDRGHYEQYF.

The V gene is TRBV5-1, the J gene TRBJ2-7; 9 bases are shared with TRBD1. The V segment lost 4 bases and the J segment 2 bases; nucleotides outside the gene matches: 7. The CDR3 runs 15 residues. The V gene's germline CDR1 is SGHRS and CDR2 YFSETQ. CDR3 DNA sequence: TGCGCCAGCAGCGCGGACAGGGGTCCTACCTACGAGCAGTACTTC. Protein sequence: CASSADRGPTYEQYF.

The chain is built from TRBV18 and TRBJ2-5; TRBD2 agrees at 7 bases. Germline-derived CDR1 and CDR2 are KGHSH and LQKENI. The CDR3 runs 14 residues. Trimming took 4 bases from V and 5 from J; bases not matched to a gene: 7. DNA of the CDR3: TGTGCCAGCTCACTCATAGCGCGGGGGGAGACCCAGTACTTC. Protein product: CASSLIARGETQYF.

Remarks on this clone: Germline is not matched at one junction end, which may reflect a read error. This sequence joins TRBV15 and TRBJ2-1; possible D gene TRBD2, 6 bases. Germline V lookup: CDR1 LNHNV, CDR2 YYDKDF (reference sequence). The CDR3 sequence is 13 residues long. CDR3 DNA: TGTGCCACCAGCAGAGGGGGACTCTCTGAGGAGTTCTTC. Translated: CATSRGGLSEEFF.

V usage is TRBV7-2 and J usage is TRBJ2-4; D perhaps matches TRBD2 (6 bases). The CDR3 consists of 16 residues. V was shortened by 2 bases and J by 1 base, with 12 bases between the two germline ends. Germline V gene sequence: CDR1 SGHTA, CDR2 FQGNSA. The CDR3 loop is CASSLRGREAKNIQYF. Here the CDR3 DNA reads TGTGCCAGCAGCTTAAGGGGCCGGGAGGCCAAAAACATTCAGTACTTC.